The next 28 T cell receptor beta chains were all read from a single sample in a study of monozygotic twins with cystic fibrosis. Clones were read by immunoSEQ multiplex PCR, and TCRdb kept only the in-frame ones, dropping some. The repertoire holds approximately 14,000 clones, with approximately 84% as singletons. Sequencing was done on a sample of blood. The receptors stem from a boy aged 5-17 years with cystic fibrosis.

The rearrangement uses TRBV15 and TRBJ2-1; D possibly corresponds to TRBD2 (6 bases). V dropped 0 bases and J dropped 8 bases, with 20 bases sitting between them. Per germline, CDR1 LNHNV and CDR2 YYDKDF (reference sequence). The CDR3 runs 17 residues. CDR3: CATSRDLWDSRVDEQFF. The CDR3 coding sequence is TGTGCCACCAGCAGAGATCTATGGGACTCACGGGTCGATGAGCAGTTCTTC.

This chain connects TRBV6-5 to TRBJ2-1; D could derive from TRBD1 or TRBD2 (5 bases each). CDR3 length: 13 residues. CDR1 and CDR2 from the germline V gene are MNHEY and SVGAGI. Trimming took off 2 bases at V and 5 bases at J, with 7 bases between the two ends. The CDR3: CASSYTGHNEQFF. Written as DNA, the CDR3 is TGTGCCAGCAGTTACACGGGACACAATGAGCAGTTCTTC.

V usage is TRBV5-4 and J usage is TRBJ2-1; either TRBD1 or TRBD2 may supply D (6 bases each). Germline V gene lookup returns CDR1 SGHNT and CDR2 YYREEE (reference sequence). Trimming cost V 4 bases and J 4 bases, with 18 bases left between them. This CDR3 has 16 residues. CDR3 DNA sequence: TGTGCCAGCAGCCCGGAGGGGGACCCGGTTTACAATGAGCAGTTCTTC. It translates to CASSPEGDPVYNEQFF.

The J gene is TRBJ1-2, the V gene TRBV6-5; the D is unclear. Per the germline V gene, CDR1 is MNHEY and CDR2 is SVGAGI. CDR3 length: 13 amino acids. The germline V and J ends were trimmed by 6 bases and 2 bases, with 10 bases remaining between them. The CDR3 reads CASRPTINYGYTF. The CDR3 DNA is TGTGCCAGCAGACCGACAATCAACTATGGCTACACCTTC.

The rearrangement uses TRBV28 and TRBJ1-1, with D possibly TRBD1 on 5 matching bases. Trimming stripped 3 bases from V and 6 bases from J, with 20 bases between. Germline lookup yields CDR1 MDHEN and CDR2 SYDVKM. This CDR3 has 16 residues. In DNA, the CDR3 is TGTGCCAGCAGTTTGCCCGGGGGAGGACTACTGGCTGAAGCTTTCTTT. Protein: CASSLPGGGLLAEAFF.

The chain combines TRBV30 with TRBJ2-3; the D gene is possibly TRBD2 (6 bases). Between the trimmed V and J ends, which lost 0 bases and 5 bases, there was a span of 12 bases. This CDR3 region has 14 residues. Germline V gene data show CDR1 as GTSNPN and CDR2 as SVGIG (reference sequence). Written as DNA, the CDR3 is TGTGCCTGGAGTGTAGGGTTAGCGGAAGATACGCAGTATTTT. It codes for CAWSVGLAEDTQYF. The full variable domain, completed using reference TRBV30 and TRBJ2-3, is SQTIHQWPATLVQPVGSPLSLECTVEGTSNPNLYWYRQAAGRGLQLLFYSVGIGQISSEVPQNLSASRPQDRQFILSSKKLLLSDSGFYLCAWSVGLAEDTQYFGPGTRLTVL.

This chain's CDR3 is CASSEGGWLEQYF. DNA of the CDR3: TGCGCCAGCAGTGAGGGGGGTTGGCTCGAGCAGTACTTC. The rearrangement joins TRBV10-2 to TRBJ2-7; tentatively, D is TRBD1 or TRBD2 (5 bases each). Trimming took 2 bases from V and 6 from J, leaving 11 bases between them. CDR1 is WSHSY and CDR2 is SAAADI in the germline V gene. The CDR3 runs to 13 residues.

This sequence joins TRBV5-4 and TRBJ2-7; D ambiguous. CDR1 is SGHNT and CDR2 is YYREEE in the germline V gene (reference sequence). V was pared by 4 bases and J by 4 bases, with 18 bases between. The CDR3 sequence is 15 residues long. Here the CDR3 DNA reads TGTGCCAGCAGCCCGGGCCCTCACGCGCTTTACGAGCAGTACTTC. It translates to CASSPGPHALYEQYF. Based on the CDR3 plus reference TRBV5-4 and TRBJ2-7, the full variable domain is ETGVTQSPTHLIKTRGQQVTLRCSSQSGHNTVSWYQQALGQGPQFIFQYYREEENGRGNFPPRFSGLQFPNYSSELNVNALELDDSALYLCASSPGPHALYEQYFGPGTRLTVT.

CDR3 sequence: CASSYSGSTDTQYF. For the CDR3, the DNA is TGTGCCAGCAGTTATAGCGGGAGCACAGATACGCAGTATTTT. The rearrangement uses TRBV6-9 and TRBJ2-3; perhaps TRBD2 as D (6 bases). V was shortened by 2 bases and J by 0 bases, with 6 bases between the two germline ends. Germline CDR1 MNHGY, CDR2 SVAAGI. CDR3 length: 14 residues.

This chain uses TRBV4-1 with TRBJ2-5; D is ambiguous. This CDR3 comprises 16 residues. Between the trimmed V and J ends, which lost 2 bases and 4 bases, there was a span of 17 bases. Germline CDR1 is MGHRA and CDR2 is YSYEKL. The CDR3 DNA reads as TGCGCCAGCAGCCAAATATCCGACACCCCCGGAGAGACCCAGTACTTC. Encoded protein: CASSQISDTPGETQYF.

The rearrangement uses TRBV11-2 and TRBJ2-1; a possible D gene is TRBD2 (6 bases). CDR1 SGHAT and CDR2 FQNNGV come from the germline V gene. The CDR3 consists of 13 residues. V lost 1 base and J 9 bases, leaving 10 bases between the germline ends. CDR3 in DNA: TGTGCCAGCAGCTTAGTGGAGGGCGGTGAGCAGTTCTTC. Translated: CASSLVEGGEQFF.

V usage is TRBV19 and J usage is TRBJ1-5; D gene ambiguous. Germline V CDR1 and CDR2: LNHDA, SQIVND (reference sequence). V lost 5 bases and J 1 base, leaving 9 bases between the germline ends. The CDR3 extends over 14 amino acids. The CDR3 DNA sequence: TGTGCCAGTAGTCTTGAGATGAGCAATCAGCCCCAGCATTTT. Translating gives CASSLEMSNQPQHF.

This chain links TRBV4-2 with TRBJ2-5; either TRBD1 or TRBD2 may fit D (5 bases each). Per the germline V gene, CDR1 is LGHNA and CDR2 is YNFKEQ. The V end lost 4 bases, the J end lost 4 bases, and 16 bases lay between the germline ends. The CDR3 runs to 15 residues. In nucleotides, the CDR3 is TGTGCCAGCAGCCCTCATTCGGGTGGGGGAGAGACCCAGTACTTC. It codes for CASSPHSGGGETQYF.

The table lists this clone with a few counts. This chain links TRBV2 with TRBJ1-4; tentatively, D is TRBD1 (5 bases). The V end was cut by 4 bases, the J end by 3 bases, with 6 bases between. CDR3 length: 13 residues. Germline CDR1 is SNHLY and CDR2 is FYNNEI. CDR3 nucleotides: TGTGCCAGCAGTGGGGGCTCTAATGAAAAACTGTTTTTT. Its protein is CASSGGSNEKLFF.

V and J are TRBV2 and TRBJ1-2; the D gene is possibly TRBD1 (6 bases). There are 13 residues in the CDR3. Trimming pared 3 bases from V and 7 bases from J, leaving 12 bases between. Germline V gives CDR1 SNHLY, CDR2 FYNNEI. CDR3 protein: CASSESTGLGYTF. CDR3 bases: TGTGCCAGCAGTGAGAGTACAGGGCTTGGCTACACCTTC. Based on the CDR3 plus reference TRBV2 and TRBJ1-2, the full variable domain is EPEVTQTPSHQVTQMGQEVILRCVPISNHLYFYWYRQILGQKVEFLVSFYNNEISEKSEIFDDQFSVERPDGSNFTLKIRSTKLEDSAMYFCASSESTGLGYTFGSGTRLTVV.

CDR3 sequence reads: CASGRGGTEAFF. In DNA, the CDR3 is TGTGCCAGCGGCAGGGGTGGCACTGAAGCTTTCTTT. The chain recombines TRBV28 with TRBJ1-1, with a possible D match to TRBD1 (6 bases). Germline lookup yields CDR1 MDHEN and CDR2 SYDVKM. With 8 bases removed from V and 4 bases from J, the gap between germline ends came to 11 bases. This CDR3 is 12 amino acids long.

The genes are TRBV5-1 and TRBJ2-7; the match to TRBD1 covers 9 bases. The length of the CDR3 is 15 residues. Germline V lookup: CDR1 SGHRS, CDR2 YFSETQ. Trimming cost V 3 bases and J 6 bases; bases outside gene matches: 10. This CDR3 reads CASSSTQGAIGEQYF. CDR3 DNA sequence: TGCGCCAGCAGCTCAACACAGGGGGCTATAGGCGAGCAGTACTTC.

The chain couples TRBV27 to TRBJ2-5; TRBD2 aligns across 9 bases. This CDR3 comprises 13 residues. Germline values: CDR1 MNHEY, CDR2 SMNVEV (reference sequence). V lost 7 bases to trimming and J lost 3 bases; unmatched junction nucleotides: 3. The chain's CDR3 is CASKASGKETQYF. The CDR3 nucleotides are TGTGCCAGCAAAGCTAGCGGGAAAGAGACCCAGTACTTC.

CDR3 nucleotides: TGTGCCAGCAGACTAACAGGTGGTCAGCCCCAGCATTTT. Translating gives CASRLTGGQPQHF. The chain links TRBV6-1 to TRBJ1-5, with a weak D call TRBD1 (5 bases). Trimming stripped 6 bases from V and 6 bases from J, with 12 bases between. The CDR3 loop spans 13 amino acids. The germline gives CDR1 MNHNS, CDR2 SASEGT.

The chain combines TRBV7-9 with TRBJ1-2; D not resolved. Germline CDR1 reads SEHNR; CDR2 reads FQNEAQ (reference sequence). The CDR3 is 11 residues long. V was cut by 2 bases and J by 4 bases, with 2 bases left in between. CDR3 sequence reads: CASSLTYGYTF. In DNA, the CDR3 is TGTGCCAGCAGCTTAACCTATGGCTACACCTTC. Looking up the rest from reference TRBV7-9 and TRBJ1-2 gives the full variable domain: DTGVSQNPRHKITKRGQNVTFRCDPISEHNRLYWYRQTLGQGPEFLTYFQNEAQLEKSRLLSDRFSAERPKGSFSTLEIQRTEQGDSAMYLCASSLTYGYTFGSGTRLTVV.

This clone was recorded only once. J is TRBJ1-1 and V is TRBV9, with a tentative D call TRBD1 (5 bases). The V gene lost 0 bases and the J gene lost 4 bases, with 13 bases spanning the gap. This CDR3 contains 15 residues. Germline V gene sequence: CDR1 SGDLS, CDR2 YYNGEE. This CDR3 reads CASSVGGGFGTEAFF. The CDR3 DNA reads TGTGCCAGCAGCGTAGGTGGGGGGTTTGGCACTGAAGCTTTCTTT.

V gene TRBV28 combines with J gene TRBJ1-5; D is undetermined. V was pared by 3 bases and J by 4 bases, with 4 bases between. Looked up from germline, CDR1 is MDHEN and CDR2 is SYDVKM. The CDR3 contains 12 residues. CDR3 DNA sequence: TGTGCCAGCAGTTTCCCAAATCAGCCCCAGCATTTT. Translated, it gives CASSFPNQPQHF.

About this clone itself: Because the CDR3's place on the DNA is in doubt, the DNA is left out and the CDR3 is given as listed by TCRdb. V and J are TRBV6-1 and TRBJ2-3. CDR1 and CDR2 from the germline V gene are MNHNS and SASEGT. The CDR3 comprises 15 residues, both ends counted. The CDR3 protein is CASSESWGAGSRLRF.

CDR3 nucleotides: TGTGCCAGTAGTGCCTCTAGCGGGGGTTACGAGCAGTACTTC. Protein product: CASSASSGGYEQYF. The chain is built from TRBV19 and TRBJ2-7; TRBD2 aligns across 10 bases. The V segment lost 5 bases and the J segment 4 bases; nucleotides outside the gene matches: 5. This CDR3 is built from 14 residues. Germline CDR1 is LNHDA and CDR2 is SQIVND (reference sequence).

This sequence joins TRBV5-4 and TRBJ2-3, with D possibly TRBD2 on 5 matching bases. Trimming removed 3 bases from V and 8 bases from J, with 16 bases in between. The CDR3 extends over 14 amino acids. Looked up from germline, CDR1 is SGHNT and CDR2 is YYREEE (reference sequence). CDR3 sequence: CASSSGGYQGTQYF. The DNA for the CDR3 is TGTGCCAGCAGCTCTGGAGGATATCAAGGTACGCAGTATTTT.

The chain joins TRBV5-1 to TRBJ2-3; 13 bases align to TRBD2. Trimming removed 6 bases from V and 2 bases from J; junction bases left unmatched: 9. CDR1 is SGHRS and CDR2 is YFSETQ in the germline V gene. The CDR3 sequence is 17 residues long. For the CDR3, the DNA is TGCGCCAGCACAATGGGACTAGCGGGGAGCGTCACAGATACGCAGTATTTT. Translated, it gives CASTMGLAGSVTDTQYF.

This clone was detected only once. The J gene is TRBJ2-7, the V gene TRBV4-2; D might be TRBD1 (7 bases). The germline V gene has CDR1 LGHNA and CDR2 YNFKEQ. With 4 bases removed from V and 2 bases from J, the gap between germline ends came to 21 bases. The CDR3 spans 17 residues. CDR3 loop: CASSPWGGQGDAYEQYF. The CDR3 region has the DNA TGTGCCAGCAGCCCATGGGGAGGCCAGGGGGACGCCTACGAGCAGTACTTC.

The chain has TRBV7-9 and TRBJ1-5, with a possible D match to TRBD1 (6 bases). With 5 bases removed from V and 0 bases from J, the gap between germline ends came to 11 bases. CDR3 size: 15 residues. Germline CDR1 and CDR2: SEHNR and FQNEAQ (reference sequence). CDR3 DNA sequence: TGTGCCAGCAGCCAGACAGGTTATAGCAATCAGCCCCAGCATTTT. Its protein product is CASSQTGYSNQPQHF. Full variable domain (outside the CDR3, taken from reference TRBV7-9 and TRBJ1-5): DTGVSQNPRHKITKRGQNVTFRCDPISEHNRLYWYRQTLGQGPEFLTYFQNEAQLEKSRLLSDRFSAERPKGSFSTLEIQRTEQGDSAMYLCASSQTGYSNQPQHFGDGTRLSIL.